These 20 T cell receptor beta chains were all obtained from the same sample, sequenced in a study of blood T cell repertoires in COVID-19. Profiled with immunoSEQ multiplex PCR; TCRdb holds only in-frame clones, not every one. This table holds about 190,000 clones, approximately 84% found once. Source material: PBMCs or T cells enriched from blood (not recorded which). The source is a woman in her thirties who had recovered from COVID-19.

CDR3 sequence: CASSIRRDRLNSPLHF. The CDR3 DNA reads as TGTGCCAGTAGTATAAGGCGGGACAGGCTAAATTCACCCCTCCACTTT. This sequence joins TRBV19 and TRBJ1-6; 8 nucleotides line up with TRBD1. This CDR3 region has 16 residues. CDR1 is LNHDA, CDR2 SQIVND, per germline (reference sequence). Trimming cost V 2 bases and J 7 bases; bases outside gene matches: 7.

The sample holds one count of this clone. The rearrangement uses TRBV12-3 or TRBV12-4 and TRBJ1-5, with TRBD1 matching 9 bases. CDR3 length: 13 amino acids. Trimming removed 6 bases from V and 4 bases from J; junction bases left unmatched: 1. The CDR3 sequence is CASRGQGNQPQHF. CDR3 DNA: TGTGCCAGCAGAGGACAGGGGAATCAGCCCCAGCATTTT.

The chain has TRBV7-9 and TRBJ1-6; 7 nucleotides line up with TRBD1. CDR1 is SEHNR, CDR2 FQNEAQ, per germline (reference sequence). The J segment lost 7 bases and the V segment lost 0 bases, leaving 6 bases of the junction unmatched. CDR3 length equals 16 residues. The CDR3 protein is CASSLALAGGNSPLHF. CDR3 in DNA: TGTGCCAGCAGCTTAGCGCTGGCAGGGGGAAATTCACCCCTCCACTTT.

This clone was counted a few times. This chain connects TRBV6-5 to TRBJ1-2; no clear D gene. With 8 bases removed from V and 2 bases from J, the gap between germline ends came to 9 bases. Germline V lookup: CDR1 MNHEY, CDR2 SVGAGI. The CDR3 sequence is 12 residues long. This CDR3 is CASFPGNYGYTF. As DNA, the CDR3 is TGTGCCAGCTTCCCGGGGAACTATGGCTACACCTTC.

This chain joins TRBV13 and TRBJ2-3; 9 bases are shared with TRBD1. CDR1 is PRHDT and CDR2 is FYEKMQ in the germline V gene (reference sequence). The CDR3 is 16 amino acids. V gave up 5 bases and J gave up 3 bases; unmatched junction bases: 9. CDR3 in DNA: TGTGCCAGCAGCGTTTGGGACAGGGAAAGGACAGATACGCAGTATTTT. This sequence encodes CASSVWDRERTDTQYF.

This clone was detected only once. The chain joins TRBV3-1 (or the pseudogene TRBV3-2) to TRBJ2-7, with a tentative D call TRBD1 (7 bases). Germline V gene sequence: CDR1 LGHDT, CDR2 YNNKEL (reference sequence). V lost 6 bases and J lost 0, with 12 bases in between. This CDR3 contains 14 residues. Written as DNA, the CDR3 is TGTGCCAGCAGGGAGGGGGCCTCCTCCTACGAGCAGTACTTC. Translation gives CASREGASSYEQYF.

The chain couples TRBV6-4 to TRBJ2-2; 10 bases are a match to TRBD1. The CDR3 is 14 amino acids. Unmatched junction bases numbered 1, after V lost 7 bases and J lost 2 bases. The germline CDR1 and CDR2 sequences are MRHNA and SNTAGT. The CDR3 region has the DNA TGTGCCAGCAAGACAGGGGGCAACACCGGGGAGCTGTTTTTT. This gives the protein CASKTGGNTGELFF.

V gene TRBV19 combines with J gene TRBJ2-3; maybe TRBD1 (6 bases). V lost 10 bases and J 3 bases, leaving 20 bases between the germline ends. Germline V lookup: CDR1 LNHDA, CDR2 SQIVND (reference sequence). The CDR3 is made up of 15 amino acids. The CDR3, as DNA: TGTGCCACCCGACCTACCCCCAGGGGTACAGATACGCAGTATTTT. Encoded protein: CATRPTPRGTDTQYF.

This clone was seen repeatedly, ten times or more. Distinct nucleotide sequences in the sample also encode this CDR3. V and J are TRBV28 and TRBJ1-1; D is unclear. CDR1 MDHEN and CDR2 SYDVKM come from the germline V gene. The CDR3 is 13 amino acids. V was pared by 3 bases and J by 2 bases, with 7 bases between. CDR3 in amino acids: CASSFRENTEAFF. In DNA, the CDR3 is TGTGCCAGCAGTTTTCGGGAAAACACTGAAGCTTTCTTT.

V gene TRBV5-1 combines with J gene TRBJ2-6, with TRBD1 matching 9 bases. The CDR3 has 16 amino acids. CDR1 SGHRS and CDR2 YFSETQ come from the germline V gene. V lost 3 bases, J lost 6 bases, and 7 bases stayed unmatched. CDR3 bases: TGCGCCAGCAGCTCGACAGGGGGACTTGAGGCCAACGTCCTGACTTTC. As protein: CASSSTGGLEANVLTF.

This clone has only a few counts. The V call is TRBV19, the J call TRBJ1-5, with D hard to call. Germline values: CDR1 LNHDA, CDR2 SQIVND (reference sequence). Trimming pared 1 base from V and 6 bases from J, leaving 13 bases between. The CDR3 sequence is 15 residues long. This CDR3 is CASSIGQRVGQPQHF. The CDR3 DNA reads as TGTGCCAGTAGTATAGGGCAGAGGGTAGGTCAGCCCCAGCATTTT.

This chain uses TRBV3-1 (or the pseudogene TRBV3-2) with TRBJ1-2; D possibly corresponds to TRBD1 (5 bases). Trimming shortened V by 1 base and J by 8 bases, and 17 bases separated the two germline ends. Germline values: CDR1 LGHDT, CDR2 YNNKEL (reference sequence). The CDR3 contains 15 residues. The CDR3, as DNA: TGTGCCAGCAGCCAAGGGGCAGGGCGGTCAGGAGGCTACACCTTC. This codes for CASSQGAGRSGGYTF.

This clone has more than one count but fewer than ten. The chain employs TRBV28 and TRBJ2-2; 14 bases are shared with TRBD2. The CDR3 loop spans 17 amino acids. The ends lost 7 bases at V and 2 bases at J; junction bases unmatched: 6. Germline-derived CDR1 and CDR2 are MDHEN and SYDVKM. For the CDR3, the DNA is TGTGCCAGCAACCCGGGACTAGCGGGAGTTAACACCGGGGAGCTGTTTTTT. Translated, it gives CASNPGLAGVNTGELFF.

This clone was found once. The rearrangement joins TRBV5-1 to TRBJ2-5; perhaps TRBD2 as D (6 bases). Germline V CDR1 and CDR2: SGHRS, YFSETQ. The CDR3 covers 15 residues. V was cut by 1 base and J by 0 bases, with 10 bases left in between. The CDR3 loop reads CASSLPPGDQETQYF. CDR3 nucleotides: TGCGCCAGCAGCTTGCCGCCGGGAGACCAAGAGACCCAGTACTTC.

This clone has only a few counts. CDR3 loop: CASSSDEVAAEAFF. CDR3 bases: TGTGCCAGCAGCTCAGATGAGGTGGCGGCGGAAGCTTTCTTT. The chain couples TRBV7-8 to TRBJ1-1; D unresolved. V lost 4 bases and J lost 8, with 17 bases in between. The CDR3 is 14 residues long. The germline V gene has CDR1 SGHVS and CDR2 FQNEAQ.

V and J are TRBV15 and TRBJ2-2, with D possibly being TRBD2 (7 bases). The germline V gene has CDR1 LNHNV and CDR2 YYDKDF (reference sequence). The V gene lost 5 bases and the J gene lost 3 bases, with 13 bases spanning the gap. The CDR3 consists of 15 residues. The CDR3 loop reads CATSGGALDTGELFF. CDR3 bases: TGTGCCACCAGCGGGGGGGCTTTGGACACCGGGGAGCTGTTTTTT.

The rearrangement joins TRBV9 to TRBJ2-3; 8 nucleotides agree with TRBD1. The CDR3 covers 15 residues. Per the germline V gene, CDR1 is SGDLS and CDR2 is YYNGEE. The V segment lost 4 bases and the J segment 3 bases; nucleotides outside the gene matches: 7. CDR3 nucleotide sequence: TGTGCCAGCAGCCCTCGACAGGGGAGAACAGATACGCAGTATTTT. Its translation is CASSPRQGRTDTQYF.

J is TRBJ2-3 and V is TRBV9; D is perhaps TRBD2 (6 bases). The germline V gene encodes CDR1 SGDLS and CDR2 YYNGEE. The ends were cut back, 0 bases at V and 3 bases at J, with 8 bases in the middle. The CDR3 has 14 amino acids. The CDR3 DNA sequence: TGTGCCAGCAGCGTAGACGGGAGAACAGATACGCAGTATTTT. It is translated as CASSVDGRTDTQYF.

This clone was seen a few times. The CDR3 loop reads CASHYSGRGSYEQYF. CDR3 coding DNA: TGTGCCAGTCACTACTCAGGGAGGGGCTCCTACGAGCAGTACTTC. The chain employs TRBV27 and TRBJ2-7; 7 bases are a match to TRBD2. V trimming: 9 bases; J trimming: 0 bases; junction bases outside the gene matches: 11. Germline V CDR1 and CDR2: MNHEY, SMNVEV (reference sequence). The CDR3 consists of 15 residues.

The genes are TRBV5-1 and TRBJ2-1; 8 bases are shared with TRBD2. From germline, CDR1 is SGHRS and CDR2 YFSETQ. The CDR3 covers 16 residues. V was clipped by 4 bases and J by 4 bases; unmatched bases: 10. The CDR3 DNA sequence: TGCGCCAGCAGCCATCCCCGGGCGGGGGGTTACAATGAGCAGTTCTTC. It specifies CASSHPRAGGYNEQFF.